This T cell receptor beta chain is from a study of blood T cells in healthy people across ages. Study observations and caveats: Getting older went along with TCR beta diversity per million T cells dropping roughly linearly. Strong correlation linked observed beta diversity and percent naive T cells.

This clonotype was observed many times. Its antigen is as yet unknown. Germline lookup yields CDR1 SGHDT and CDR2 YYEEEE. V lost 4 bases, J lost 5 bases, and 7 bases stayed unmatched. The CDR3 consists of 15 residues. Then a second PCR, running roughly 7 to 11 cycles, was carried out with a sample-barcoded 5' primer and a J-beta primer mix. Each CDR3 protein gets one entry after TCRdb re-called the 5' RACE reads with MiXCR. The repertoire holds around 320,000 distinct CDR3 sequences, with roughly 26% as singletons. The rearrangement joins TRBV5-6 to TRBJ2-2; 8 bases align to TRBD1. Material: blood. The TCR originated in a woman aged 70-85 years in good health. For the CDR3, the DNA is TGTGCCAGCAGCCCTGGGACAGGAGGAACCGGGGAGCTGTTTTTT. It yields the protein CASSPGTGGTGELFF.